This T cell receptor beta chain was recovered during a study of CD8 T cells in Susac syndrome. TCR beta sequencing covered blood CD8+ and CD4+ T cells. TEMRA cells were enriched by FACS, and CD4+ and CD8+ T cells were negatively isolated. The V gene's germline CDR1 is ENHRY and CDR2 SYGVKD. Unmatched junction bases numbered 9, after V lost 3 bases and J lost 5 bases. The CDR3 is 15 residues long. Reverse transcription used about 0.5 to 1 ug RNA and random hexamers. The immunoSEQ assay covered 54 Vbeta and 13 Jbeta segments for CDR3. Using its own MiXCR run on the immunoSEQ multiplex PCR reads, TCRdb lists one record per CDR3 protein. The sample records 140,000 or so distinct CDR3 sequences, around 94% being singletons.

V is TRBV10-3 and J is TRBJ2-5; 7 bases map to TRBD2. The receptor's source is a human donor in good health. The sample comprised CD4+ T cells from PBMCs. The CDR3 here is CAISDGQRGSETQYF. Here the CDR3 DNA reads TGTGCCATCAGTGATGGTCAGCGGGGCTCTGAGACCCAGTACTTC.